The sample holds many counts of the clone carrying this TCR beta chain. What it recognizes is unknown. Germline CDR1 and CDR2: DFQATT and SNEGSKA (reference sequence). CDR3 size: 15 residues. With V trimmed by 5 bases and J by 0 bases, 7 bases remained unmatched. This specimen belongs to a study of neurological immune-mediated disorders. General observations from the study: Private repertoires in all groups were suggested by the absence of shared CDR3 amino acid sequences among expanded clones across subjects.

Unsorted libraries were generated from 2 million PBMCs held at -80 degrees C. With 10-nucleotide random UMIs, 5'RACE was used to make the cDNA. TCRdb passed the 5' RACE reads through MiXCR, listing each CDR3 protein once. In the table there are 26,000 or so distinct CDR3 sequences, less than 8.5% of which are singletons. This TCR was recovered from a woman aged 45-60 years in good health. The chain links TRBV20-1 to TRBJ2-3; 8 positions match TRBD2. The sequencing sample was made of PBMCs. Written as DNA, the CDR3 is TGCAGTGCTGACTATACTAGCGGCAGCACAGATACGCAGTATTTT. Encoded protein: CSADYTSGSTDTQYF.